The text below deals with one T cell receptor beta chain. The record originates from a study of T cells in Graves' hyperthyroidism and ophthalmopathy. Trimming took 1 base from V and 1 from J, leaving 5 bases between them. The CDR3 has 13 amino acids. The germline gives CDR1 SGDLS, CDR2 YYNGEE. Authors of the study amplified TCR beta CDR3 regions from RNA transcripts. In the first-round RT-PCR of the TCR CDR3, the HTBI primer set was used. Using its own MiXCR run on the multiplex PCR reads, TCRdb lists one record per CDR3 protein. The table includes over 500,000 distinct CDR3 sequences, 40% to 50% detected once.

The V call is TRBV9, the J call TRBJ2-5; D remains unclear. The source of this sequence is an adult woman with Graves' disease, either hyperthyroidism or ophthalmopathy (not recorded which). The sample consisted of peripheral blood or thyroid tissue (not recorded which). CDR3 sequence: CASSVFPQETQYF. The DNA for the CDR3 is TGTGCCAGCAGCGTATTCCCCCAAGAGACCCAGTACTTC.